This T cell receptor beta chain was identified in a study of blood T cell repertoires in COVID-19. Assay used: immunoSEQ multiplex PCR; TCRdb lists only in-frame clones, some missing. Of about 110,000 clones listed, approximately 88% are singletons. Per the germline V gene, CDR1 is LNHNV and CDR2 is YYDKDF (reference sequence). V was clipped by 2 bases and J by 3 bases, with 13 bases between them. The length of the CDR3 is 15 residues. The sample taken for sequencing was peripheral blood. The receptor's source is a human donor in a cohort sampled during active COVID-19. The chain is built from TRBV15 and TRBJ1-2; D is perhaps TRBD1 (6 bases). Here the CDR3 reads CATSRREQGHYGYTF. CDR3 DNA: TGTGCCACCAGCAGAAGGGAACAGGGACACTATGGCTACACCTTC.